Below are 11 T cell receptor beta chains sequenced from a single sample in a study of blood T cell repertoires in COVID-19. Data came from immunoSEQ multiplex PCR; TCRdb stores just in-frame clones and leaves some out. The table lists 150,000 to 200,000 clones, under 95% of them singletons, with 15% to 20% in the top ten. The sample was peripheral blood. All receptors derive from a man in his 60s with active or convalescent COVID-19.

This chain connects TRBV12-3 or TRBV12-4 to TRBJ2-1, with D perhaps TRBD2 (6 bases). V was pared by 5 bases and J by 15 bases, with 20 bases between. The CDR3 contains 13 residues. The CDR3 is CASSNLVPGSGFF. The CDR3, as DNA: TGTGCCAGCAGTAACCTGGTCCCCGGGAGTGGGTTCTTC.

This rearrangement joins TRBV19 to TRBJ2-2, with D uncertain. Germline values: CDR1 LNHDA, CDR2 SQIVND (reference sequence). V was clipped by 1 base and J by 5 bases, with 11 bases between them. The length of the CDR3 is 15 residues. CDR3 residues: CASSIVARSTGELFF. The CDR3 nucleotides are TGTGCCAGTAGTATAGTGGCCAGGTCTACCGGGGAGCTGTTTTTT.

This clone was detected once. This chain connects TRBV7-9 to TRBJ2-6; D remains ambiguous. CDR3 length equals 16 residues. V was clipped by 1 base and J by 0 bases, with 7 bases between them. Germline loops: CDR1 SEHNR, CDR2 FQNEAQ (reference sequence). The CDR3 bases are TGTGCCAGCAGCTTAGAATATTTCTCTGGGGCCAACGTCCTGACTTTC. It codes for CASSLEYFSGANVLTF.

The chain combines TRBV6-5 with TRBJ1-2; TRBD1 matches 7 bases. This CDR3 comprises 15 residues. From germline, CDR1 is MNHEY and CDR2 SVGAGI. With V trimmed by 6 bases and J by 7 bases, 14 bases remained unmatched. The DNA for the CDR3 is TGTGCCAGCAGCCCGACCGCGACAGGGAATCGTGGCTACACCTTC. Its translation is CASSPTATGNRGYTF.

V is TRBV5-1 and J is TRBJ2-1, with D tentatively TRBD1 (5 bases). Trimming took off 0 bases at V and 5 bases at J, with 9 bases between the two ends. Germline CDR1 is SGHRS and CDR2 is YFSETQ. The CDR3 loop spans 14 amino acids. For the CDR3, the DNA is TGCGCCAGCAGCTTGGGACAGTCGGACAATGAGCAGTTCTTC. Translated, it gives CASSLGQSDNEQFF.

This clone appeared a few times. The V and J genes are TRBV11-2 and TRBJ2-7, with 13 positions matching TRBD2. Germline CDR1 and CDR2: SGHAT and FQNNGV. The CDR3 totals 16 residues. The ends lost 5 bases at V and 2 bases at J; junction bases unmatched: 6. As DNA, the CDR3 is TGTGCCAGCAGCCAGCGACTAGCGGGGGGCCCCTACGAGCAGTACTTC. It translates to CASSQRLAGGPYEQYF.

The gene calls are TRBV6-4 and TRBJ1-2, with D possibly matching TRBD1 (5 bases). The CDR3 contains 13 residues. The germline gives CDR1 MRHNA, CDR2 SNTAGT. Trimming removed 4 bases from V and 5 bases from J, with 11 bases in between. This chain's CDR3 is CASSVDSGYGYTF. CDR3 DNA sequence: TGTGCCAGCAGTGTTGACAGTGGTTATGGCTACACCTTC.

This clone was observed once. This chain connects TRBV5-1 to TRBJ1-1; TRBD1 matches 9 bases. V dropped 4 bases and J dropped 5; count of bases not matched to a gene: 12. In germline, CDR1 is SGHRS, CDR2 YFSETQ. The CDR3 totals 16 residues. For the CDR3, the DNA is TGCGCCAGCAGCCCAAGGGACAGGGTGAGAGGTACTGAAGCTTTCTTT. As protein: CASSPRDRVRGTEAFF.

This chain uses TRBV18 with TRBJ1-2; a possible D gene is TRBD1 (5 bases). Germline CDR1 KGHSH, CDR2 LQKENI. The CDR3 loop spans 14 amino acids. Deletions cut 1 base from V and 3 bases from J, with 9 bases between. CDR3 region: CASSPQQTDYGYTF. The CDR3 DNA follows: TGTGCCAGCTCACCACAACAGACAGACTATGGCTACACCTTC.

The chain carries TRBV6-4 and TRBJ1-1; D gene uncertain. The CDR3 covers 15 residues. The V and J ends lost 7 bases and 4 bases respectively, with 19 bases between them. CDR1 is MRHNA and CDR2 is SNTAGT in the germline V gene. The CDR3 loop is CASTHEPGLGTEAFF. DNA for the CDR3: TGTGCCAGCACCCACGAGCCGGGATTAGGCACTGAAGCTTTCTTT.

This clone was counted only a few times. The rearrangement uses TRBV6-5 and TRBJ1-5; D not resolved. The V gene lost 2 bases and the J gene lost 0 bases, with 8 bases spanning the gap. Looked up from germline, CDR1 is MNHEY and CDR2 is SVGAGI. The length of the CDR3 is 15 residues. The CDR3, as DNA: TGTGCCAGCAGTTACCGCAGGTATAGCAATCAGCCCCAGCATTTT. Residues: CASSYRRYSNQPQHF.